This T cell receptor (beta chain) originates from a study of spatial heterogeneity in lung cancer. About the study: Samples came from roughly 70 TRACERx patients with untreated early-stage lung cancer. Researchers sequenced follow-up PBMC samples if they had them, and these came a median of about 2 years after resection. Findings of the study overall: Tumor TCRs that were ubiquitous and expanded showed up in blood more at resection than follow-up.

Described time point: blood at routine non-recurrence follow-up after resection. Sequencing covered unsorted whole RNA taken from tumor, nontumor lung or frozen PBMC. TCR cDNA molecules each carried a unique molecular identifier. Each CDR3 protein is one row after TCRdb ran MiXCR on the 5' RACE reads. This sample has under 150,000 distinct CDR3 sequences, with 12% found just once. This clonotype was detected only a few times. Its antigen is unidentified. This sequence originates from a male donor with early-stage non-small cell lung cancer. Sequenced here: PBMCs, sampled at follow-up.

CDR3: CASSFGRNSYEQYF. CDR3 bases: TGTGCCAGCAGCTTTGGACGGAACTCCTACGAGCAGTACTTC. This sequence joins TRBV7-2 and TRBJ2-7; D gene ambiguous. Deletions cut 3 bases from V and 0 bases from J, with 9 bases between. This CDR3 comprises 14 residues. CDR1 SGHTA and CDR2 FQGNSA come from the germline V gene.